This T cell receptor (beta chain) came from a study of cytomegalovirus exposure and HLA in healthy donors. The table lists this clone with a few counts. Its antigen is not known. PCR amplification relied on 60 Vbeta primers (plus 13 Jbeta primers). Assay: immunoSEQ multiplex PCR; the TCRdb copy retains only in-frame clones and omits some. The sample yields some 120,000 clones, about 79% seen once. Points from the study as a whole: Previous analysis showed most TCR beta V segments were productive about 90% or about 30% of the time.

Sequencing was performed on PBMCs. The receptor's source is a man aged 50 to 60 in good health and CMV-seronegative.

CDR3 loop: CASRYGLNTGELFF. The CDR3 DNA reads TGTGCCAGCAGGTACGGCCTGAACACCGGGGAGCTGTTTTTT. The chain is built from TRBV6-6 and TRBJ2-2; D is unclear. The V end lost 6 bases, the J end lost 1 base, and 9 bases lay between the germline ends. This CDR3 spans 14 amino acids. Germline assignment: CDR1 MNHNY and CDR2 SVGAGI (reference sequence).